This T cell receptor (beta chain) was identified during a study of blood T cells in healthy people across ages. The germline V gene has CDR1 MNHEY and CDR2 SMNVEV (reference sequence). This CDR3 is built from 12 residues. This clonotype was picked up one time. This may be a read error, as it is one base from a much larger clone. A second about 7 to 12 cycle PCR used barcoded and J-beta primers. The authors tagged each cDNA molecule using a template-switch adaptor with 12 random nucleotides. TCRdb called the 5' RACE reads again in MiXCR, with one record for every CDR3 protein. Of some 880,000 distinct CDR3 sequences in the sample, roughly 35% were seen once.

The sample comprised blood. This clonotype was sampled from a man in his late teens or twenties in good health. This chain connects TRBV27 to TRBJ2-1; D gene uncertain. CDR3 in amino acids: CAGSLTGYEQFF. The CDR3 DNA follows: TGTGCCGGCAGTTTGACGGGCTATGAGCAGTTCTTC.